This TCR beta chain comes out of a study of cytomegalovirus exposure and HLA in healthy donors (dated by TCRdb to 2016 to 2017). The study in broad terms: A later analysis indicated that the 120 or so validation repertoires were generated on the platform also employed for the 700 or so repertoires of the first cohort. In addition to the first cohort of 666 subjects, a separate validation cohort of approximately 130 different subjects was used. To predict cytomegalovirus infection status, the study combined high-throughput TCR immunosequencing, statistical association of individual TCRs with disease status, and machine learning. The study was designed to test whether signatures of past pathogen exposure could be identified by cataloging public T cell receptors.

The method behind the library was the immunoSEQ multiplex PCR assay. The authors' pipeline ran thus. To diagnose cytomegalovirus status from the catalog of TCR beta chain sequences, a statistical classification framework was built. Here the immuneACCESS table is served through TCRdb, limited to in-frame sequences with V and J called. Missing clones are a known gap in these copies; in checked studies unresolved V genes cover under half, and the rest lacks a known reason. V, J and clone size are those of that table, while D and trimming were read from the DNA. In all, the sample holds roughly 98,000 clones, and more than 75% of those were seen once. The top ten hold around 6.3% of the sample. Of note for this clone: Its recognized antigen is unknown. The sample holds no much larger clone one base away, and base qualities are not on file.

Beyond this particular receptor, the publication reports: The authors suggested that the approach could potentially be generalized to other disease states and immunological phenotypes. A total of roughly 160 TCR beta chains were listed by the study as associated with cytomegalovirus. A later analysis lacked HLA typing for the validation cohort, so it scored co-occurrence in that cohort across all 120 repertoires. The classifier was reported to diagnose cytomegalovirus status with high specificity and sensitivity in both the original and validation cohorts. In a later analysis, TCRs clustered in the first cohort were found to also tend to co-occur in the roughly 120 validation repertoires, with 90% to 95% of cluster scores above 0. Three of the identified cytomegalovirus-associated TCR beta chains were confirmed in vitro to be specific for cytomegalovirus antigens. Most TCR sequences were observed very rarely across donors, whereas some public TCRs were present in many individuals.

The donors belonged to the validation cohort of about 130 subjects, which was separate from the approximately 700-subject first cohort. The germline V gene (reference sequence) gives CDR1 as SEHNR and CDR2 as FQNEAQ. The CDR3 runs 15 residues from the cysteine to the phenylalanine. Left in the record is the CDR3 DNA by itself, 45 bases read in frame from the first base. A distance of 18 bases separates the germline ends of V and J, which lose 3 bases and 7 bases respectively. The receptor was isolated from a man between 18 and 35 years old in good health and CMV-seropositive. This chain is built from TRBV7-9 and TRBJ1-2; there is no confident call for the D gene. Sequenced: PBMCs. For the CDR3, the sequence is CASSFYLGSSSGYTF. The nucleotide sequence is TGTGCCAGCAGCTTTTACCTTGGATCTTCTAGTGGCTACACCTTC.